Listed below are T cell receptor beta chains from one sample, sequenced in a study of T cell responses to AZD1222 COVID-19 vaccine. Only in-frame clones appear in the TCRdb table, and some are missing; sequencing was by immunoSEQ multiplex PCR. This sample has about 130,000 clones, with approximately 89% found just once. Sequences were derived from peripheral blood, sampled on day 0 of AZD1222 vaccination. The receptor set was obtained from an adult in good health. CDR3s include the opening cysteine and the closing phenylalanine or tryptophan. The order of the fields is J gene, V gene, clone size, D gene, CDR3 DNA, CDR3 protein. The D gene is left open where the match is weak. Size values are once, few and many counts, or a class for expanded clones, and some rows have none.

TRBJ2-6,TRBV9,once,TRBD1,TGTGCCAGCAGCTTCCAGGGGGTCGTTGGGGCCAACGTCCTGACTTTC,CASSFQGVVGANVLTF
TRBJ1-1,TRBV3-1/TRBV3-2,few,.,TGTGCCAGCAGCCAAGAGAGTTGGTTGGGACACAACACTGAAGCTTTCTTT,CASSQESWLGHNTEAFF
TRBJ1-2,TRBV5-1,.,.,TGCGCCAGCAGCCCTTCTGGTGGTGGCTACACCTTC,CASSPSGGGYTF
TRBJ1-2,TRBV9,.,.,TGTGCCAGCAGCGTAGAGGGCAGTTTTGACTATGGCTACACCTTC,CASSVEGSFDYGYTF
TRBJ2-7,TRBV7-9,.,TRBD1,TGTGCCAGCAGCCCAGGGGGACAGGGGTGGTACGAGCAGTACTTC,CASSPGGQGWYEQYF
TRBJ2-1,TRBV28,once,.,TGTGCCAGCAGTGGGGTTGATTTAGGGGAGCAGTTCTTC,CASSGVDLGEQFF
TRBJ2-3,TRBV19,.,TRBD2,TGTGCCAGTGGGACTAGCGGAACAGATACGCAGTATTTT,CASGTSGTDTQYF
TRBJ1-2,TRBV19,.,.,TGTGCCAGTAGTGGATTAAGTACTAACTATGGCTACACCTTC,CASSGLSTNYGYTF
TRBJ2-3,TRBV3-1/TRBV3-2,.,TRBD2,TGTGCCAGCAGCCCAAATAGCGGGGGGGCCTTTTCTCAGTATTTT,CASSPNSGGAFSQYF
TRBJ1-4,TRBV2,.,.,TGTGCCAGCAGTCGCTGGGGGGTTGAGGAAAAACTGTTTTTT,CASSRWGVEEKLFF
TRBJ2-1,TRBV5-5,.,.,TGTGCCAGCAGTCAATGGGTGGGGAGCTCCTACAATGAGCAGTTCTTC,CASSQWVGSSYNEQFF
TRBJ1-1,TRBV9,.,.,TGTGCCAGCAGCCTCCGGGGGAACACTGAAGCTTTCTTT,CASSLRGNTEAFF
TRBJ2-7,TRBV3-1/TRBV3-2,.,.,TGTGCCAGCAGCCAAGGTACAGTAAGATCCTACGAGCAGTACTTC,CASSQGTVRSYEQYF
TRBJ2-7,TRBV19,.,.,TGTGCCAGTACTGACCTGGACGGCTACGAGCAGTACTTC,CASTDLDGYEQYF
TRBJ1-1,TRBV3-1/TRBV3-2,.,.,TGTGCCAGCAGCCAAGCCGAAGGGCGCACTGAAGCTTTCTTT,CASSQAEGRTEAFF
TRBJ2-2,TRBV7-3,.,TRBD1,TGTGCCAGCAGCTCCAGGGGGAACGGGGAGCTGTTTTTT,CASSSRGNGELFF
TRBJ2-2,TRBV4-1,.,.,TGCGCCAGCAGCCAATGGGGGTCGAACACCGGGGAGCTGTTTTTT,CASSQWGSNTGELFF
TRBJ2-5,TRBV28,.,.,TGTGCCAGCAGTTTAAGGCAGGGGGGCTTCCAAGAGACCCAGTACTTC,CASSLRQGGFQETQYF
TRBJ2-1,TRBV9,.,TRBD2,TGTGCCAGCAGCACCGAAATAGCGGGAGAATACAATGAGCAGTTCTTC,CASSTEIAGEYNEQFF
TRBJ2-2,TRBV7-3,once,TRBD2,TGTGCCAGCAGTACCGGCGGGACTAGCAACACCGGGGAGCTGTTTTTT,CASSTGGTSNTGELFF
TRBJ2-2,TRBV5-1,.,.,TGCGCCAGCAGCTTGGATGCCGGGGAGCTGTTTTTT,CASSLDAGELFF
TRBJ2-7,TRBV5-1,.,.,TGCGCCAGCAGCTCCTACTACGAGCAGTACTTC,CASSSYYEQYF
TRBJ2-7,TRBV6-5,.,.,TGTGCCAGCAGTTACGGGCACAGGGACTACGAGCAGTACTTC,CASSYGHRDYEQYF
TRBJ1-1,TRBV11-2,.,.,TGTGCCAGCAGCACCGTCCGGGGCGCTGAAGCTTTCTTT,CASSTVRGAEAFF
TRBJ1-4,TRBV9,.,.,TGTGCCAGCAGCACCCGGACGGGACGGAATGAAAAACTGTTTTTT,CASSTRTGRNEKLFF
TRBJ1-1,TRBV11-2,.,TRBD1,TGTGCCAGCAGCTTGAAACAGGGGGCTGCGAACACTGAAGCTTTCTTT,CASSLKQGAANTEAFF
TRBJ1-3,TRBV2,.,TRBD1,TGTGCCAGCAAAGGGGACAGGCGCTCTGGAAACACCATATATTTT,CASKGDRRSGNTIYF
TRBJ2-7,TRBV29-1,.,.,TGCAGCGTTGAATACTCATCCTACGAGCAGTACTTC,CSVEYSSYEQYF
TRBJ2-1,TRBV18,once,.,TGTGCCAGCTCACCCCGGCCAGGGTCCGTAGCAGGAAGTGAGCAGTTCTTC,CASSPRPGSVAGSEQFF
TRBJ2-5,TRBV3-1/TRBV3-2,.,.,TGTGCCAGCAGCCAAGCAGGGACTTACAGATCCCAGTACTTC,CASSQAGTYRSQYF
TRBJ2-3,TRBV5-1,.,.,TGCGCCAGCAGCTTGACGAGGGCAACAGATACGCAGTATTTT,CASSLTRATDTQYF
TRBJ1-3,TRBV6-2/TRBV6-3,.,.,TGTGCCAGCAGTTTAACGGAAAACACCATATATTTT,CASSLTENTIYF
TRBJ1-1,TRBV30,.,.,TGTGCCTGGAGTCTCATTTCGGGGGACACTGAAGCTTTCTTT,CAWSLISGDTEAFF
TRBJ2-1,TRBV3-1/TRBV3-2,.,TRBD2,TGTGCCAGCAGCCAATTGAGACTAGCGGGATCTGAGCAGTTCTTC,CASSQLRLAGSEQFF
TRBJ2-3,TRBV28,.,.,TGTGCCAGCAGTTTACTGCTGGGGGCGATCACAGATACGCAGTATTTT,CASSLLLGAITDTQYF
TRBJ1-1,TRBV7-2,.,.,TGTGCCAGCATTTTAATCGCGTGGAGTAACACTGAAGCTTTCTTT,CASILIAWSNTEAFF
TRBJ2-1,TRBV15,.,.,TGTGCCACCAGCAGAGAGCCTCTCTCCTACAATGAGCAGTTCTTC,CATSREPLSYNEQFF
TRBJ1-5,TRBV4-1,.,.,TGCGCCAGCAGCCAAGAATTCCGGGAACAGCCCCAGCATTTT,CASSQEFREQPQHF
TRBJ1-2,TRBV5-6,.,.,TGTGCCAGCAGCTTAGGCCGCATTCTAGCTAACTATGGCTACACCTTC,CASSLGRILANYGYTF
TRBJ1-2,TRBV19,.,.,TGTGCCAGTAGTATCGACAGTGCCTATGGCTACACCTTC,CASSIDSAYGYTF
TRBJ2-7,TRBV27,.,TRBD2,TGTGCCAGCGAAGGGACCGGGACTATGTTCTACGAGCAGTACTTC,CASEGTGTMFYEQYF
TRBJ1-5,TRBV27,.,.,TGTGCCAGCAGTCAAGGGGGCAATCAGCCCCAGCATTTT,CASSQGGNQPQHF
TRBJ2-1,TRBV19,.,.,TGTGCCAGTAGTATGGGTGGGCAGGGGAAAAATGAGCAGTTCTTC,CASSMGGQGKNEQFF
TRBJ1-6,TRBV7-9,.,TRBD1,TGTGCCGCCAGACAGGGGATTAATTCACCCCTCCACTTT,CAARQGINSPLHF
TRBJ1-1,TRBV2,once,TRBD1,TGTGCCAGCAGACAGGGGATGAACACTGAAGCTTTCTTT,CASRQGMNTEAFF
TRBJ2-5,TRBV29-1,.,TRBD2,TGCAGCGTTGAAACTACTAGCGGGAGACCGGGCCGCCAAGAGACCCAGTACTTC,CSVETTSGRPGRQETQYF
TRBJ2-2,TRBV11-3,.,.,TGTGCCAGCAGCGCAAAAAGGGGGGTTCTCGCCGGGGAGCTGTTTTTT,CASSAKRGVLAGELFF
TRBJ1-2,TRBV9,once,.,TGTGCCAGCAGCGCCGTTGGCAACTATGGCTACACCTTC,CASSAVGNYGYTF
TRBJ2-3,TRBV14,once,.,TGTGCCAGCAGCCAAGAACGGTCGGACCCATCTAGCACAGATACGCAGTATTTT,CASSQERSDPSSTDTQYF
TRBJ1-1,TRBV19,.,.,TGTGCCAGTAGTATAGACACAGTCGAAGCTTTCTTT,CASSIDTVEAFF
TRBJ2-7,TRBV5-1,.,.,TGCGCCAGCAGCTCAGCGGTTGAGTACGAGCAGTACTTC,CASSSAVEYEQYF
TRBJ2-3,TRBV30,.,.,TGTGCCTGGAGTCCCAGACTCCCAGATACGCAGTATTTT,CAWSPRLPDTQYF
TRBJ1-2,TRBV5-6,.,TRBD1,TGTGCCAGCAGCTGGGGACATACAGGGACAGCCCGTTTC,CASSWGHTGTARF
TRBJ2-7,TRBV30,.,.,TGTGCCTGGAGTAAAGGTACCTACGAGCAGTACTTC,CAWSKGTYEQYF